Listed here is a single T cell receptor beta chain. No antigen is known for it. CDR3 size: 16 residues. The germline gives CDR1 LNHDA, CDR2 SQIVND (reference sequence). Trimming removed 2 bases from V and 7 bases from J; junction bases left unmatched: 10. This sample was taken from a study of cytomegalovirus exposure and HLA in healthy donors. Both 60 Vbeta primers and 13 Jbeta primers went into the PCR. Here immunoSEQ multiplex PCR was the method, and the copy in TCRdb shows in-frame clones only, minus some. Of approximately 170,000 clones in the sample, about three quarters are singletons; the top ten hold about 2.6%. Study-wide results and limits: In an earlier analysis, productive rearrangement rates for most beta V segments clustered near 87% or 30%. Among immune exposure information, only CMV serostatus was available.

The sample was PBMCs. This receptor was taken from a woman in her forties in good health and CMV-seropositive. The chain combines TRBV19 with TRBJ1-2; TRBD1 aligns across 10 bases. The CDR3 spells CASSIRSGTGVRGYTF. The CDR3 nucleotides read TGTGCCAGTAGTATAAGGAGCGGGACAGGGGTGCGTGGCTACACCTTC.